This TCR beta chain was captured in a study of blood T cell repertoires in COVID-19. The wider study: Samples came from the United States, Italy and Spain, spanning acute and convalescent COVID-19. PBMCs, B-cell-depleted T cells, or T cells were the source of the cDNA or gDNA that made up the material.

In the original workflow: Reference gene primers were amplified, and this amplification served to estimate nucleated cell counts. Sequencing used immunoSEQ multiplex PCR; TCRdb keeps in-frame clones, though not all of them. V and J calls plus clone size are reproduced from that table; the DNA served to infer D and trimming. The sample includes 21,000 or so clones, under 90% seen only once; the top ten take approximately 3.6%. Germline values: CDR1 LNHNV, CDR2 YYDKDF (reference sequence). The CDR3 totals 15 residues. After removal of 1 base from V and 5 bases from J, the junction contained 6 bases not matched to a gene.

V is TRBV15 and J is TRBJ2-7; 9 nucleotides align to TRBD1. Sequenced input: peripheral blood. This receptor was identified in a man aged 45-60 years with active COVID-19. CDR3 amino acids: CATSRVTQGANEQYF. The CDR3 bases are TGTGCCACCAGCAGAGTGACACAGGGGGCAAACGAGCAGTACTTC. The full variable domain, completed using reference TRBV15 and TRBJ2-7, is DAMVIQNPRYQVTQFGKPVTLSCSQTLNHNVMYWYQQKSSQAPKLLFHYYDKDFNNEADTPDNFQSRRPNTSFCFLDIRSPGLGDTAMYLCATSRVTQGANEQYFGPGTRLTVT.